These 18 T cell receptor beta chains were sequenced from one sample in a study of human T cells and chemical hapten exposure. TCRdb re-called the RACE reads with MiXCR, one entry per CDR3 protein. The profile shows about 340,000 distinct CDR3 sequences, roughly 6.9% of them singletons. Noted time point: patch test 1, 2 weeks after DPC sensitization. Treatment reported: therapeutic diphenylcyclopropenone sensitization with weekly scalp DPC. The sample was whole blood, taken in connection with sensitization to the hapten diphenylcyclopropenone (DPC). The source of these receptors is a woman between 18 and 29 years old with alopecia areata. Some clones in this sample may be carry-over from other donors' samples.

This clonotype was detected a few times. This sequence joins TRBV6-5 and TRBJ1-1; D is possibly TRBD1 (6 bases). CDR1 MNHEY and CDR2 SVGAGI come from the germline V gene. V dropped 4 bases and J dropped 4 bases, with 10 bases sitting between them. The CDR3 sequence is 13 residues long. CDR3 in DNA: TGTGCCAGCAGTTTGACAGGCGCCACTGAAGCTTTCTTT. It is translated as CASSLTGATEAFF.

This clonotype was observed at least ten times. This rearrangement joins TRBV6-6 to TRBJ2-7; D is perhaps TRBD2 (6 bases). CDR1 MNHNY and CDR2 SVGAGI come from the germline V gene (reference sequence). The CDR3 is 14 residues long. V gave up 0 bases and J gave up 2 bases, with 8 bases separating them. The CDR3 sequence: CASSYSEGPYEQYF. The CDR3 region has the DNA TGTGCCAGCAGTTACTCGGAGGGGCCCTACGAGCAGTACTTC.

As for this clonotype: It may be a read error: a sequence one base away is much more abundant. The rearrangement links TRBV6-5 to TRBJ2-7, with D possibly matching TRBD1 (5 bases). V was cut by 2 bases and J by 7 bases, with 12 bases left in between. CDR1 is MNHEY, CDR2 SVGAGI, per germline. This CDR3 spans 13 amino acids. Here the CDR3 reads CASSYNKGREQYF. In DNA form, the CDR3 reads TGTGCCAGCAGTTACAACAAGGGGCGGGAGCAGTACTTC.

This clonotype was detected only a few times. The rearrangement uses TRBV6-5 and TRBJ1-2; 7 positions match TRBD1. Losses at the gene ends were 0 bases for V and 4 bases for J; bases not matched to a gene: 5. Per germline, CDR1 MNHEY and CDR2 SVGAGI. CDR3 length equals 15 residues. The CDR3 nucleotides are TGTGCCAGCAGTTACTCGACAGGGATGGCCTATGGCTACACCTTC. The encoded protein is CASSYSTGMAYGYTF.

This clonotype turned up a few times. The rearrangement joins TRBV12-3 or TRBV12-4 to TRBJ2-5; possible D gene TRBD1, 6 bases. Trimming pared 2 bases from V and 4 bases from J, leaving 11 bases between. CDR3 length: 14 amino acids. The CDR3 loop reads CASSLSGAAETQYF. CDR3 nucleotides: TGTGCCAGCAGTTTATCAGGGGCGGCAGAGACCCAGTACTTC.

Points on this clonotype: Possible read error: a much larger clone is one base away. This sequence joins TRBV4-2 and TRBJ1-6; 7 nucleotides line up with TRBD1. Trimming cost V 2 bases and J 8 bases; bases outside gene matches: 6. CDR1 LGHNA and CDR2 YNFKEQ come from the germline V gene. This CDR3 is 15 amino acids long. The CDR3 here is CASSQRQGMHSPLHF. The DNA for the CDR3 is TGTGCCAGCAGCCAACGACAGGGAATGCATTCACCCCTCCACTTT.

This chain joins TRBV27 and TRBJ2-2; D unresolved. Trimming removed 7 bases from V and 7 bases from J, with 13 bases in between. The germline CDR1 and CDR2 sequences are MNHEY and SMNVEV (reference sequence). This CDR3 is built from 13 residues. The CDR3 coding sequence is TGTGCCAGCAAACTCCGATCATACGGGGAGCTGTTTTTT. This encodes CASKLRSYGELFF.

V and J are TRBV4-2 and TRBJ1-2; D is unresolved. V lost 0 bases and J lost 3, with 14 bases in between. The CDR3 has 16 residues. Germline V gene lookup returns CDR1 LGHNA and CDR2 YNFKEQ. The CDR3 here is CASSQDLRRDDYGYTF. The DNA of the CDR3 is TGTGCCAGCAGCCAAGATCTTCGGCGTGATGACTATGGCTACACCTTC.

In its sample, this clonotype was seen many times. The chain carries TRBV3-1 and TRBJ1-5; D gene ambiguous. Germline loops: CDR1 LGHDT, CDR2 YNNKEL (reference sequence). Trimming cost V 2 bases and J 6 bases, with 8 bases left between them. This CDR3 is built from 13 residues. The CDR3 spells CASSQLGSQPQHF. Written as DNA, the CDR3 is TGTGCCAGCAGCCAACTGGGGTCTCAGCCCCAGCATTTT. The whole variable domain, remainder taken from reference TRBV3-1 and TRBJ1-5, is DTAVSQTPKYLVTQMGNDKSIKCEQNLGHDTMYWYKQDSKKFLKIMFSYNNKELIINETVPNRFSPKSPDKAHLNLHINSLELGDSAVYFCASSQLGSQPQHFGDGTRLSIL.

This clonotype has just a few counts. The chain has TRBV7-2 and TRBJ2-3; TRBD2 matches 10 bases. This CDR3 contains 15 residues. Germline assignment: CDR1 SGHTA and CDR2 FQGNSA. V gave up 2 bases and J gave up 4 bases; unmatched junction bases: 3. This chain's CDR3 is CASSLLSGGADTQYF. CDR3 bases: TGTGCCAGCAGCTTATTAAGCGGGGGGGCAGATACGCAGTATTTT.

This clonotype was seen a handful of times. The rearrangement uses TRBV20-1 and TRBJ1-2, with D possibly TRBD1 on 5 matching bases. CDR3 length equals 16 residues. Between the trimmed V and J ends, which lost 0 bases and 4 bases, there was a span of 18 bases. The germline CDR1 and CDR2 sequences are DFQATT and SNEGSKA (reference sequence). The CDR3: CSARDRDEGMGYGYTF. The CDR3 DNA sequence: TGCAGTGCTAGAGATCGGGATGAGGGGATGGGCTATGGCTACACCTTC.

The chain couples TRBV27 to TRBJ1-4, with D uncertain. Trimming removed 3 bases from V and 3 bases from J, with 5 bases in between. The CDR3 runs 13 residues. Germline V lookup: CDR1 MNHEY, CDR2 SMNVEV (reference sequence). The CDR3 loop is CASSFQPNEKLFF. CDR3 bases: TGTGCCAGCAGTTTCCAGCCTAATGAAAAACTGTTTTTT.

This clonotype was counted only a few times. V is TRBV24-1 and J is TRBJ2-1; D unclear. The CDR3 covers 14 residues. Germline loops: CDR1 KGHDR, CDR2 SFDVKD. The germline V and J ends were trimmed by 9 bases and 2 bases, with 13 bases remaining between them. The CDR3 DNA reads TGTGCCACCGCGGCTAGTAATGCCTACAATGAGCAGTTCTTC. Translated, it gives CATAASNAYNEQFF.

This clonotype was picked up many times. As DNA, the CDR3 is TGTGCCAGCAGCTTAGAAGGCCGGGGGACCCAGTACTTC. Translating gives CASSLEGRGTQYF. V usage is TRBV7-2 and J usage is TRBJ2-5, with D perhaps matching TRBD2 (5 bases). The CDR3 has 13 amino acids. Germline V gene sequence: CDR1 SGHTA, CDR2 FQGNSA. Trimming took 1 base from V and 7 from J, leaving 10 bases between them. Variable domain in full (rest from reference TRBV7-2 and TRBJ2-5): GAGVSQSPSNKVTEKGKDVELRCDPISGHTALYWYRQSLGQGLEFLIYFQGNSAPDKSGLPSDRFSAERTGGSVSTLTIQRTQQEDSAVYLCASSLEGRGTQYFGPGTRLLVL.

This chain connects TRBV27 to TRBJ2-7; the match to TRBD2 covers 11 bases. Germline CDR1 MNHEY, CDR2 SMNVEV (reference sequence). The CDR3 runs 15 residues. The trim removed 0 bases at V and 6 bases at J, leaving 4 bases unmatched. The CDR3 protein is CASSLSGLAGAEQYF. The CDR3 region has the DNA TGTGCCAGCAGTTTATCAGGACTAGCGGGCGCCGAGCAGTACTTC.

The chain has TRBV7-2 and TRBJ2-3, with no clear D. CDR3 length equals 13 residues. Germline CDR1 reads SGHTA; CDR2 reads FQGNSA. V was pared by 4 bases and J by 6 bases, with 11 bases between. The CDR3 region has the DNA TGTGCCAGCAGCTCCCTAGGAAGGGATACGCAGTATTTT. Protein sequence: CASSSLGRDTQYF.

This clonotype was counted a few times. The genes are TRBV12-5 and TRBJ1-2; 12 nucleotides line up with TRBD1. Germline lookup yields CDR1 LGHNT and CDR2 FRNRAP. Trimming took 5 bases from V and 7 from J; bases not matched to a gene: 5. The CDR3 is 14 residues long. CDR3 sequence reads: CASGKGQGASGYTF. In DNA form, the CDR3 reads TGTGCTAGTGGTAAGGGACAGGGGGCCAGTGGCTACACCTTC.

The chain couples TRBV6-1 to TRBJ2-1, with 10 bases fitting TRBD1. CDR1 MNHNS and CDR2 SASEGT come from the germline V gene. This CDR3 region has 14 residues. With V trimmed by 4 bases and J by 5 bases, 2 bases remained unmatched. In DNA form, the CDR3 reads TGTGCCAGCAGTGGAGGACAGGGGGACAATGAGCAGTTCTTC. It is translated as CASSGGQGDNEQFF.